This T cell receptor beta chain was sequenced for a study of control samples from healthy donors and cancer patients. Using immunoSEQ multiplex PCR, the repertoire was profiled, and TCRdb retains in-frame clones only, with some absent. Among some 140,000 clones listed, around 94% were seen once. Germline assignment: CDR1 GTSNPN and CDR2 SVGIG (reference sequence). CDR3 size: 14 residues. Trimming at V came to 0 bases and at J to 8 bases, leaving 9 bases not matched to a gene. The source is a man aged 60 to 75 with colorectal cancer. The V gene is TRBV30, the J gene TRBJ1-2; 7 bases map to TRBD1. Material: PBMCs. The CDR3 bases are TGTGCCTGGAGTGTGGTGAGACAGGGCGGGGGCTACACCTTC. Translation gives CAWSVVRQGGGYTF. The variable domain in full, completed from reference TRBV30 and TRBJ1-2, reads SQTIHQWPATLVQPVGSPLSLECTVEGTSNPNLYWYRQAAGRGLQLLFYSVGIGQISSEVPQNLSASRPQDRQFILSSKKLLLSDSGFYLCAWSVVRQGGGYTFGSGTRLTVV.